These 9 T cell receptor beta chains were sequenced from one sample in a study of type 1 and type 2 diabetes patients. Genomic DNA was the PCR template. Amplification of the beta chain CDR3 used 30 forward and 13 reverse multiplex primers. TCRdb processed the multiplex PCR reads anew with MiXCR; each CDR3 protein has one entry. This repertoire shows 250,000 or so distinct CDR3 sequences, more than 40% found once; its top ten account for about 13%. Sequenced: peripheral blood mononuclear cells (PBMCs). These receptors originate from a man younger than 30 with type 2 diabetes.

There are a few counts of this clonotype. The genes are TRBV19 and TRBJ2-2; D perhaps matches TRBD1 (6 bases). Germline CDR1 and CDR2: LNHDA and SQIVND (reference sequence). The V and J ends lost 0 bases and 3 bases respectively, with 23 bases between them. CDR3 length: 20 amino acids. The CDR3 spells CASSIDLPWGLTLDTGELFF. In nucleotides, the CDR3 is TGTGCCAGTAGTATAGACCTCCCATGGGGGCTCACGTTGGACACCGGGGAGCTGTTTTTT. Variable domain in full (rest from reference TRBV19 and TRBJ2-2): DGGITQSPKYLFRKEGQNVTLSCEQNLNHDAMYWYRQDPGQGLRLIYYSQIVNDFQKGDIAEGYSVSREKKESFPLTVTSAQKNPTAFYLCASSIDLPWGLTLDTGELFFGEGSRLTVL.

The chain is built from TRBV28 and TRBJ1-4, with D maybe TRBD1 (6 bases). Germline loops: CDR1 MDHEN, CDR2 SYDVKM. The CDR3 contains 15 residues. Trimming took 3 bases from V and 8 from J, leaving 16 bases between them. In DNA form, the CDR3 reads TGTGCCAGCAGTTTGTGGATCCGAGGGGGAGAAAAACTGTTTTTT. Encoded protein: CASSLWIRGGEKLFF. Variable domain in full (rest from reference TRBV28 and TRBJ1-4): DVKVTQSSRYLVKRTGEKVFLECVQDMDHENMFWYRQDPGLGLRLIYFSYDVKMKEKGDIPEGYSVSREKKERFSLILESASTNQTSMYLCASSLWIRGGEKLFFGSGTQLSVL.

The CDR3, as DNA: TGTGCCAGTAGTATTGGGGACAGGACAAACTATGGCTACACCTTC. Its translation is CASSIGDRTNYGYTF. The genes are TRBV19 and TRBJ1-2; 8 nucleotides match TRBD1. The V gene end was trimmed by 3 bases and the J gene end by 2 bases; junction bases not matched to a gene: 5. CDR1 and CDR2 from the germline V gene are LNHDA and SQIVND (reference sequence). This CDR3 contains 15 residues.

The CDR3, as DNA: TGTGCCACCAACAACGTCCAAGGGCACTATGGCTACACCTTC. Protein sequence: CATNNVQGHYGYTF. The chain joins TRBV15 to TRBJ1-2; no firm D call. Between the trimmed V and J ends, which lost 7 bases and 3 bases, there was a span of 15 bases. Per the germline V gene, CDR1 is LNHNV and CDR2 is YYDKDF (reference sequence). The CDR3 runs 14 residues. Combining the CDR3 with reference TRBV15 and TRBJ1-2 gives the whole variable domain DAMVIQNPRYQVTQFGKPVTLSCSQTLNHNVMYWYQQKSSQAPKLLFHYYDKDFNNEADTPDNFQSRRPNTSFCFLDIRSPGLGDTAMYLCATNNVQGHYGYTFGSGTRLTVV.

The chain has TRBV30 and TRBJ2-7; D may correspond to TRBD1 or TRBD2 (5 bases each). The CDR3 sequence is 12 residues long. The germline gives CDR1 GTSNPN, CDR2 SVGIG (reference sequence). Deletions cut 4 bases from V and 3 bases from J, with 10 bases between. The DNA for the CDR3 is TGTGCCTGGACGTCGGGGCTCTACGAGCAGTACTTC. Protein sequence: CAWTSGLYEQYF.

The V gene is TRBV14, the J gene TRBJ2-1; 8 bases line up with TRBD2. The CDR3 is 18 residues long. V was pared by 3 bases and J by 3 bases, with 13 bases of the junction left unmatched. Germline CDR1 reads SGHDN; CDR2 reads FVKESK. The DNA for the CDR3 is TGTGCCAGCAGCCAGGGACTTAGCGGGACGACTTACTACAATGAGCAGTTCTTC. Translating gives CASSQGLSGTTYYNEQFF.

This clonotype turned up a few times. This rearrangement joins TRBV7-2 to TRBJ2-2; 7 bases align to TRBD2. This CDR3 is built from 15 residues. V dropped 4 bases and J dropped 4; count of bases not matched to a gene: 6. Germline CDR1 is SGHTA and CDR2 is FQGNSA. CDR3: CASSYAGVFTGELFF. The CDR3 bases are TGTGCCAGCAGCTACGCGGGGGTCTTCACCGGGGAGCTGTTTTTT.

The chain combines TRBV30 with TRBJ2-3, with D uncertain. CDR3 length: 13 residues. The ends were cut back, 8 bases at V and 7 bases at J, with 19 bases in the middle. Germline values: CDR1 GTSNPN, CDR2 SVGIG (reference sequence). The CDR3 sequence: CASSLGEPNTQYF. The CDR3 region has the DNA TGTGCCAGCAGTTTAGGAGAACCCAATACGCAGTATTTT. The full variable domain, its missing parts supplied by reference TRBV30 and TRBJ2-3, is SQTIHQWPATLVQPVGSPLSLECTVEGTSNPNLYWYRQAAGRGLQLLFYSVGIGQISSEVPQNLSASRPQDRQFILSSKKLLLSDSGFYLCASSLGEPNTQYFGPGTRLTVL.

This clonotype was observed a few times. The chain links TRBV19 to TRBJ2-3, with a tentative D call TRBD1 (5 bases). Germline assignment: CDR1 LNHDA and CDR2 SQIVND (reference sequence). The CDR3 covers 13 residues. Trimming shortened V by 5 bases and J by 1 base, and 7 bases separated the two germline ends. The DNA of the CDR3 is TGTGCCAGTAGTCAACAGGGCACAGATACGCAGTATTTT. This encodes CASSQQGTDTQYF.